These 29 T cell receptor beta chains came from one sample sequenced in a study of blood T cell repertoires in COVID-19. Using immunoSEQ multiplex PCR, the repertoire was profiled, and TCRdb retains in-frame clones only, with some absent. The data hold about 190,000 clones, with over 70% observed a single time. The source material was peripheral blood. These receptors were taken from a man between 60 and 75 years old with acute or convalescent COVID-19.

This clone was seen only once. CDR3 residues: CASSLDGQGFQPQHF. The DNA of the CDR3 is TGCGCCAGCAGCTTGGATGGGCAGGGTTTTCAGCCCCAGCATTTT. The gene calls are TRBV5-1 and TRBJ1-5, with D perhaps matching TRBD1 (5 bases). The germline V and J ends were trimmed by 0 bases and 6 bases, with 13 bases remaining between them. The V gene's germline CDR1 is SGHRS and CDR2 YFSETQ. This CDR3 contains 15 residues.

This chain connects TRBV27 to TRBJ2-7, with TRBD1 matching over 8 bases. J was trimmed by 4 bases and V by 5 bases; bases with no gene match: 7. This CDR3 has 14 amino acids. Germline loops: CDR1 MNHEY, CDR2 SMNVEV (reference sequence). CDR3 residues: CASSNGRDRYEQYF. The CDR3 DNA sequence: TGTGCCAGCAGTAATGGCAGGGACAGGTACGAGCAGTACTTC.

J is TRBJ1-5 and V is TRBV6-2 or TRBV6-3, with TRBD1 matching 8 bases. Per germline, CDR1 MNHEY and CDR2 SVGEGT. The length of the CDR3 is 13 residues. Unmatched junction bases numbered 4, after V lost 5 bases and J lost 7 bases. The CDR3 spells CASSRTGQQPQHF. As DNA, the CDR3 is TGTGCCAGCAGTCGGACAGGGCAACAGCCCCAGCATTTT.

V gene TRBV12-3 or TRBV12-4 combines with J gene TRBJ1-2; D gene unclear. CDR3 length: 13 residues. Trimming shortened V by 1 base and J by 5 bases, and 8 bases separated the two germline ends. DNA of the CDR3: TGTGCCAGCAGTTTAGGGAGGTTTTATGGCTACACCTTC. It is translated as CASSLGRFYGYTF.

This clone appeared once. This sequence joins TRBV19 and TRBJ2-2; D perhaps matches TRBD1 (6 bases). The CDR3 runs 16 residues. Germline assignment: CDR1 LNHDA and CDR2 SQIVND (reference sequence). V lost 6 bases and J 2 bases, leaving 16 bases between the germline ends. The CDR3 DNA reads as TGTGCCAGTAGCCCACCGGGACACTCAAACACCGGGGAGCTGTTTTTT. Translation gives CASSPPGHSNTGELFF.

The V call is TRBV7-5, the J call TRBJ2-5; whether TRBD1, the table's D call, matches the DNA was not checked. TRBV7-5 is a pseudogene locus. The CDR3 is made up of 18 amino acids. This CDR3 is CARSPRDRGRFMGETQYF. The CDR3 region has the DNA TGTGCCAGAAGCCCCCGGGACAGGGGGCGATTTATGGGGGAGACCCAGTACTTC.

The chain combines TRBV7-2 with TRBJ2-7, with 7 nucleotides matching TRBD2. The junction had 7 bases not matched to a gene; V was cut back by 5 bases and J by 0 bases. Germline lookup yields CDR1 SGHTA and CDR2 FQGNSA. CDR3 length: 15 residues. CDR3 loop: CASSLTSVSSYEQYF. CDR3 DNA: TGTGCCAGCAGCCTAACTAGCGTTAGCTCCTACGAGCAGTACTTC.

The CDR3 DNA follows: TGTGCCAGTAGAACCGACAGGGACACTGAAGCTTTCTTT. Its protein product is CASRTDRDTEAFF. This rearrangement joins TRBV19 to TRBJ1-1, with 7 bases matching TRBD1. This CDR3 contains 13 residues. The germline CDR1 and CDR2 sequences are LNHDA and SQIVND (reference sequence). The trim removed 6 bases at V and 3 bases at J, leaving 4 bases unmatched.

V gene TRBV4-2 combines with J gene TRBJ1-1; 10 bases match TRBD1. V dropped 1 base and J dropped 3; count of bases not matched to a gene: 8. CDR1 is LGHNA, CDR2 YNFKEQ, per germline. This CDR3 is built from 17 residues. The CDR3 nucleotides are TGTGCCAGCAGCCAAGTATTGACAGGGGGCGAGGACACTGAAGCTTTCTTT. This translates into CASSQVLTGGEDTEAFF.

V usage is TRBV7-9 and J usage is TRBJ1-3; possible D gene TRBD1, 5 bases. CDR3 length: 13 amino acids. The germline CDR1 and CDR2 sequences are SEHNR and FQNEAQ (reference sequence). The ends were cut back, 1 base at V and 6 bases at J, with 7 bases in the middle. The CDR3 DNA follows: TGTGCCAGCAGCTTAGGACAGATAAACACCATATATTTT. Translating it yields CASSLGQINTIYF.

The gene calls are TRBV3-1 (or the pseudogene TRBV3-2) and TRBJ1-1; 11 bases align to TRBD1. The CDR3 extends over 18 amino acids. CDR1 is LGHDT, CDR2 YNNKEL, per germline (reference sequence). V trimming: 6 bases; J trimming: 6 bases; junction bases outside the gene matches: 18. For the CDR3, the DNA is TGTGCCAGCAGTCCCGTTGCAGGACAGGGGGCGAGAAGGCCTGAAGCTTTCTTT. This sequence encodes CASSPVAGQGARRPEAFF.

Notes on this clone: This same CDR3 is encoded by further DNA sequences in the sample. This chain joins TRBV19 and TRBJ1-2; possible D gene TRBD1, 6 bases. Germline values: CDR1 LNHDA, CDR2 SQIVND (reference sequence). The length of the CDR3 is 15 residues. Trimming took 0 bases from V and 4 from J, leaving 12 bases between them. In DNA, the CDR3 is TGTGCCAGTAGTATAGATCTTGGACAGAGCTATGGCTACACCTTC. As protein: CASSIDLGQSYGYTF.

The chain carries TRBV19 and TRBJ1-5; tentatively, D is TRBD1 (6 bases). Between the trimmed V and J ends, which lost 5 bases and 6 bases, there was a span of 17 bases. Germline CDR1 is LNHDA and CDR2 is SQIVND (reference sequence). This CDR3 is built from 15 residues. CDR3 loop: CASSSGGPAGQPQHF. Written as DNA, the CDR3 is TGTGCCAGTAGTTCGGGGGGGCCGGCGGGTCAGCCCCAGCATTTT.

J is TRBJ1-5 and V is TRBV6-1, with TRBD1 matching over 8 bases. Trimming removed 0 bases from V and 2 bases from J; junction bases left unmatched: 3. The CDR3 covers 16 residues. Per the germline V gene, CDR1 is MNHNS and CDR2 is SASEGT. CDR3 in amino acids: CASSEATGEGNQPQHF. The CDR3 DNA reads TGTGCCAGCAGTGAAGCGACAGGGGAGGGCAATCAGCCCCAGCATTTT.

This clone has only a few counts. This chain connects TRBV27 to TRBJ2-5; possible D gene TRBD2, 5 bases. V gave up 5 bases and J gave up 4 bases, with 17 bases separating them. The germline gives CDR1 MNHEY, CDR2 SMNVEV (reference sequence). This CDR3 has 15 residues. The CDR3 coding sequence is TGTGCCAGCAGTCTGGAGGAAGGGTCTTCAGAGACCCAGTACTTC. It encodes CASSLEEGSSETQYF.

V usage is TRBV5-6 and J usage is TRBJ1-5; D call uncertain. V was cut by 4 bases and J by 1 base, with 9 bases left in between. The CDR3 extends over 14 amino acids. Germline V CDR1 and CDR2: SGHDT, YYEEEE. DNA of the CDR3: TGTGCCAGCAGCCGACATTCAAGCAATCAGCCCCAGCATTTT. It is translated as CASSRHSSNQPQHF.

This rearrangement joins TRBV19 to TRBJ2-2; 8 bases fit TRBD1. Looked up from germline, CDR1 is LNHDA and CDR2 is SQIVND (reference sequence). The CDR3 loop spans 13 amino acids. V dropped 7 bases and J dropped 4; count of bases not matched to a gene: 2. The CDR3 here is CASNRGSTGELFF. The CDR3, as DNA: TGTGCCAGTAACAGGGGGTCCACCGGGGAGCTGTTTTTT.

The V call is TRBV9, the J call TRBJ2-1, with 13 bases that match TRBD2. Germline-derived CDR1 and CDR2 are SGDLS and YYNGEE. The CDR3 has 17 amino acids. The J segment lost 8 bases and the V segment lost 0 bases, leaving 8 bases of the junction unmatched. The CDR3, as DNA: TGTGCCAGCAGCGTAGGTCGGACTAGCGGGAGTCGGTATGAGCAGTTCTTC. Its protein is CASSVGRTSGSRYEQFF.

V and J are TRBV4-1 and TRBJ2-7; 12 nucleotides align to TRBD2. CDR1 MGHRA and CDR2 YSYEKL come from the germline V gene. V shed 0 bases, J shed 4 bases, and the junction held 4 bases outside the gene matches. The CDR3 loop spans 16 amino acids. The DNA for the CDR3 is TGCGCCAGCAGCCAAGAAATGACTAGCGGGGGATACGAGCAGTACTTC. Translating it yields CASSQEMTSGGYEQYF.

The chain couples TRBV7-2 to TRBJ1-1; D unclear. The ends were cut back, 5 bases at V and 3 bases at J, with 19 bases in the middle. Germline CDR1 SGHTA, CDR2 FQGNSA. The CDR3 runs 16 residues. CDR3 DNA sequence: TGTGCCAGCAGCCCCATGTCGCGCTCTACTCACACTGAAGCTTTCTTT. Protein product: CASSPMSRSTHTEAFF. The variable domain in full, completed from reference TRBV7-2 and TRBJ1-1, reads GAGVSQSPSNKVTEKGKDVELRCDPISGHTALYWYRQSLGQGLEFLIYFQGNSAPDKSGLPSDRFSAERTGGSVSTLTIQRTQQEDSAVYLCASSPMSRSTHTEAFFGQGTRLTVV.

The chain links TRBV7-9 to TRBJ1-1; D is unresolved. Germline loops: CDR1 SEHNR, CDR2 FQNEAQ (reference sequence). CDR3 length equals 13 residues. V dropped 3 bases and J dropped 4 bases, with 9 bases sitting between them. The CDR3 reads CASSLIAGTEAFF. The DNA for the CDR3 is TGTGCCAGCAGCTTGATTGCGGGCACTGAAGCTTTCTTT.

The CDR3 is CATSRFGLGSEAFF. CDR3 coding DNA: TGTGCCACCAGCCGTTTTGGGCTTGGGTCTGAAGCTTTCTTT. This chain uses TRBV15 with TRBJ1-1; D gene ambiguous. CDR3 size: 14 residues. Germline V CDR1 and CDR2: LNHNV, YYDKDF (reference sequence). Trimming stripped 5 bases from V and 6 bases from J, with 16 bases between.

The sample holds a few counts of this clone. The chain combines TRBV5-1 with TRBJ1-4; 7 bases line up with TRBD1. Losses at the gene ends were 3 bases for V and 8 bases for J; bases not matched to a gene: 7. CDR1 is SGHRS, CDR2 YFSETQ, per germline. This CDR3 region has 14 residues. This CDR3 is CASSYRDSNEKLFF. Written as DNA, the CDR3 is TGCGCCAGCAGCTACCGGGACAGTAACGAAAAACTGTTTTTT.

This rearrangement joins TRBV5-4 to TRBJ2-2; D might be TRBD2 (5 bases). The CDR3 covers 14 residues. V was cut by 4 bases and J by 5 bases, with 12 bases left in between. CDR1 and CDR2 (germline): SGHNT, YYREEE (reference sequence). CDR3 protein: CASSPDYGTGELFF. DNA of the CDR3: TGTGCCAGCAGCCCCGACTATGGGACCGGGGAGCTGTTTTTT.

The chain combines TRBV25-1 with TRBJ1-2, with D maybe TRBD1 (5 bases). Trimming removed 5 bases from V and 8 bases from J, with 18 bases in between. Germline lookup yields CDR1 MGHDK and CDR2 SYGVNS. The CDR3 extends over 14 amino acids. CDR3 bases: TGTGCCAGCAGTCTATCTTCCACAGGACCAGGCTACACCTTC. Protein product: CASSLSSTGPGYTF.

V gene TRBV5-6 combines with J gene TRBJ2-3; 7 positions agree with TRBD1. The ends lost 0 bases at V and 4 bases at J; junction bases unmatched: 5. There are 15 residues in the CDR3. Germline V gene data show CDR1 as SGHDT and CDR2 as YYEEEE. The CDR3 reads CASSLGQGRADTQYF. The DNA for the CDR3 is TGTGCCAGCAGCTTGGGACAGGGAAGGGCAGATACGCAGTATTTT.

The chain combines TRBV19 with TRBJ2-1, with 10 positions matching TRBD2. Germline V gives CDR1 LNHDA, CDR2 SQIVND (reference sequence). V trimming: 3 bases; J trimming: 1 base; junction bases outside the gene matches: 6. This CDR3 is 17 amino acids long. CDR3 protein: CASSIQAGGTSYNEQFF. The CDR3 DNA is TGTGCCAGTAGTATTCAAGCGGGAGGGACTTCCTACAATGAGCAGTTCTTC. Full variable domain (remainder filled in from reference TRBV19 and TRBJ2-1): DGGITQSPKYLFRKEGQNVTLSCEQNLNHDAMYWYRQDPGQGLRLIYYSQIVNDFQKGDIAEGYSVSREKKESFPLTVTSAQKNPTAFYLCASSIQAGGTSYNEQFFGPGTRLTVL.

V gene TRBV6-4 combines with J gene TRBJ1-1; D is possibly TRBD1 (6 bases). The V end was cut by 8 bases, the J end by 2 bases, with 21 bases between. Germline loops: CDR1 MRHNA, CDR2 SNTAGT. The CDR3 runs 16 residues. The CDR3 DNA is TGTGCCAGCCGAGCGACTAGGGGGGGCTACAACACTGAAGCTTTCTTT. Translation: CASRATRGGYNTEAFF.

The chain uses TRBV7-3 and TRBJ2-7; TRBD1 aligns across 10 bases. Germline assignment: CDR1 SGHTA and CDR2 FQGTGA. J was trimmed by 0 bases and V by 4 bases; bases with no gene match: 12. The CDR3 totals 18 residues. For the CDR3, the DNA is TGTGCCAGCAGCTCTAATAATGACAGGGGGCGAACCTCCTACGAGCAGTACTTC. Residues: CASSSNNDRGRTSYEQYF.